This T cell receptor (beta chain) is drawn from a study of T cell responses to AZD1222 COVID-19 vaccine. Study-wide findings and caveats: Only 6 or 7 individuals given AZD1222 were seropositive at baseline.

Assay: immunoSEQ multiplex PCR; the TCRdb copy retains only in-frame clones and omits some. Counted here are 150,000 to 200,000 clones, around 90% occurring once; the ten biggest clones make up 1% to 1.5%. This CDR3 is 17 amino acids long. Remarks on this clone: The antigen is unknown.

J is TRBJ2-5 and V is TRBV21-1; whether TRBD2, the table's D call, matches the DNA was not checked. TRBV21-1 is shown as a pseudogene. The sequence came from an adult who received the AZD1222 COVID-19 vaccine. This material consisted of peripheral blood, taken 28 days after the second AZD1222 dose. CDR3 sequence reads: CASSHRLAGAVGETQYF. The CDR3 DNA follows: TGTGCCAGCAGCCACCGACTAGCGGGAGCCGTCGGAGAGACCCAGTACTTC.